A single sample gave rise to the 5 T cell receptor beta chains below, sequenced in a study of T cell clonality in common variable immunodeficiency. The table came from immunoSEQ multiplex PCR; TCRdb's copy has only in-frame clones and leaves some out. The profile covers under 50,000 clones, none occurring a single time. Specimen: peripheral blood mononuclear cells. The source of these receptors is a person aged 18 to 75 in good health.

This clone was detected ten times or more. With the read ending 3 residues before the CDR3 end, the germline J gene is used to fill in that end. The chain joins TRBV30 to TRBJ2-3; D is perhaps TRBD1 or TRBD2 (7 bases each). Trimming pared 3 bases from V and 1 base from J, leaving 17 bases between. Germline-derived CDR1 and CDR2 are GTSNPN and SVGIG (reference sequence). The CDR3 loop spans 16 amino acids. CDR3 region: CAWRKGGGRRTDTQYF. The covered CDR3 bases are TGTGCCTGGAGAAAGGGAGGGGGCAGACGCACAGATACG. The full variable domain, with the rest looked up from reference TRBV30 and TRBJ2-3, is SQTIHQWPATLVQPVGSPLSLECTVEGTSNPNLYWYRQAAGRGLQLLFYSVGIGQISSEVPQNLSASRPQDRQFILSSKKLLLSDSGFYLCAWRKGGGRRTDTQYFGPGTRLTVL.

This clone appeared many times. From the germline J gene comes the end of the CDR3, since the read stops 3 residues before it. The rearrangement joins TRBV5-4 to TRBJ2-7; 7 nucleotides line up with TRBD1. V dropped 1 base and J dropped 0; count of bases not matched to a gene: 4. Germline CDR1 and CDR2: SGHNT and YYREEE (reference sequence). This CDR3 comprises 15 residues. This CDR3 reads CASSLRDSSSYEQYF. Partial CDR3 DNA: TGTGCCAGCAGCTTGAGGGACAGTTCCTCCTACGAG.

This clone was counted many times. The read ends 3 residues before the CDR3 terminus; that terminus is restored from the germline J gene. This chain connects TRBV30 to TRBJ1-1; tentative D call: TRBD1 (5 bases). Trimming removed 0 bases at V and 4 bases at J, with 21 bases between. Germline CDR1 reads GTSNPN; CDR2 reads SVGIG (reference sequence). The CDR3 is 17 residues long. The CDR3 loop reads CAWSVRVGALVGTEAFF. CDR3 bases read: TGTGCCTGGAGTGTACGGGTAGGGGCGTTGGTGGGCACTGAA.

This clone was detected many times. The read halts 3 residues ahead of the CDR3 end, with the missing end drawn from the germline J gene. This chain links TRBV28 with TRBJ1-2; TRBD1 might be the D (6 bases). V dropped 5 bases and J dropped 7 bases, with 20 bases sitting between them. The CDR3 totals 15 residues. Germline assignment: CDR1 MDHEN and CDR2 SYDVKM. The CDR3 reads CASSPTADRTGGYTF. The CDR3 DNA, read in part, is TGTGCCAGCAGTCCAACCGCGGACAGAACGGGTGGC.

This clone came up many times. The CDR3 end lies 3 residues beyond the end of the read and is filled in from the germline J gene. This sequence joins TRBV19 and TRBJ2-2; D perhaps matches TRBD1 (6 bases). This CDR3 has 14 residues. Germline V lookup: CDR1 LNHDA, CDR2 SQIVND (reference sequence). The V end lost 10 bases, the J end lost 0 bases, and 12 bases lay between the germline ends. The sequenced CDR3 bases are TGTGCCACCGGACAGAGCGCGAACACCGGGGAG. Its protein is CATGQSANTGE. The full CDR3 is CATGQSANTGELFF.